This T cell receptor beta chain was sequenced in a study of blood T cell repertoires in COVID-19. Study-level information: Some COVID-19 samples were acute and others convalescent; all came from the United States, Italy and Spain.

Germline loops: CDR1 MNHEY, CDR2 SVGAGI. Trimming took off 6 bases at V and 2 bases at J, with 10 bases between the two ends. The CDR3 covers 14 residues. Authors' analysis steps: The assay estimated nucleated cells by amplifying reference gene primers. Profiled with immunoSEQ multiplex PCR; TCRdb holds only in-frame clones, not every one. V, J and clone size derive from that table, while D and trimming were established from the DNA sequence. The table includes about 180,000 clones, roughly nine tenths detected once. Sequenced material: PBMCs or T cells enriched from blood (not recorded which). The receptor was derived from a woman aged 40 to 49 with acute COVID-19. The V gene is TRBV6-5, the J gene TRBJ2-2; D is perhaps TRBD2 (6 bases). The CDR3 sequence is CASSREFNTGELFF. The CDR3 nucleotides are TGTGCCAGCAGCCGGGAGTTTAACACCGGGGAGCTGTTTTTT.